This T cell receptor beta chain comes out of a study of cytomegalovirus exposure and HLA in healthy donors. Findings and limits, study-wide: Most sequenced TCRs were rare (though some public TCRs occurred in many donors).

Both 60 Vbeta primers and 13 Jbeta primers went into the PCR. TCRdb keeps only in-frame clones here, not all; method: immunoSEQ multiplex PCR. Seen here are 90,000 to 110,000 clones, roughly 15% observed once, and the top ten hold over 0.65%. As to this clone: The antigen is not known.

V was cut by 4 bases and J by 0 bases, with 17 bases left in between. The CDR3 is made up of 17 amino acids. CDR1 and CDR2 from the germline V gene are SGDLS and YYNGEE. The V and J genes are TRBV9 and TRBJ2-1; possible D gene TRBD2, 5 bases. The TCR sequence derives from a female donor in good health and CMV-seronegative. The specimen was PBMCs. DNA for the CDR3: TGTGCCAGCAGCACCCTCCCTAGCCCTGACTCCTACAATGAGCAGTTCTTC. Its protein product is CASSTLPSPDSYNEQFF. The full variable domain, completed using reference TRBV9 and TRBJ2-1, is DSGVTQTPKHLITATGQRVTLRCSPRSGDLSVYWYQQSLDQGLQFLIQYYNGEERAKGNILERFSAQQFPDLHSELNLSSLELGDSALYFCASSTLPSPDSYNEQFFGPGTRLTVL.